The sequence of this T cell receptor (beta chain) was determined in a study of siplizumab effects on memory and regulatory T cells. Findings and limits, study-wide: Mean Treg-derived proportions of mappable alloreactive CD4+ clones were around 70% for siplizumab and roughly 30% for controls. Fewer alloreactive sequences mapped to unstimulated CD4+ memory cells under siplizumab. The authors mapped only a minor fraction of alloreactive clones to unstimulated subsets.

As for this clone: Its target is unknown.

The CDR3 sequence is 11 residues long. V gave up 10 bases and J gave up 14 bases, with 18 bases separating them. Germline CDR1 is KGHSH and CDR2 is LQKENI. Clones were sequenced by immunoSEQ multiplex PCR, and TCRdb holds only the in-frame ones, with some missing. The sample consists of tens of thousands of clones, over 75% of them appearing once. This TCR was recovered from a human donor in good health. The chain employs TRBV18 and TRBJ2-1; D assignment may be TRBD1 or TRBD2 (5 bases each). The specimen sequenced was naive CD8+ T cells sorted from blood. The chain's CDR3 is CATLQGEQKFF. The CDR3 DNA is TGTGCCACCCTCCAAGGGGAGCAGAAGTTCTTC.